This T cell receptor beta chain was captured in a study of blood T cell repertoires in COVID-19. Across the whole study: COVID-19 samples, acute and convalescent, were from the United States, Italy and Spain.

Note on this clone: At one end the junction does not follow the germline gene, possibly because of a read error.

Using immunoSEQ multiplex PCR, the repertoire was profiled, and TCRdb retains in-frame clones only, with some absent. This table holds about 400,000 clones, around nine tenths found once. Those who participated ranged in age from roughly 18 to 89 years and resided in 20 to 25 US areas. Cohort allocation depended upon clinical history that participants reported. Germline CDR1 MNHNS, CDR2 SASEGT. This CDR3 has 13 residues. The sequence came from a woman aged 25 to 39 with acute COVID-19. This sequence joins TRBV6-1 and TRBJ2-1; the match to TRBD1 covers 10 bases. Sequencing was done on a sample of PBMCs or T cells enriched from blood (not recorded which). CDR3 nucleotides: TGTGCCAGCAGTGAAAACAGAGACAGGGGGCCCCTCTTC. Translating gives CASSENRDRGPLF.